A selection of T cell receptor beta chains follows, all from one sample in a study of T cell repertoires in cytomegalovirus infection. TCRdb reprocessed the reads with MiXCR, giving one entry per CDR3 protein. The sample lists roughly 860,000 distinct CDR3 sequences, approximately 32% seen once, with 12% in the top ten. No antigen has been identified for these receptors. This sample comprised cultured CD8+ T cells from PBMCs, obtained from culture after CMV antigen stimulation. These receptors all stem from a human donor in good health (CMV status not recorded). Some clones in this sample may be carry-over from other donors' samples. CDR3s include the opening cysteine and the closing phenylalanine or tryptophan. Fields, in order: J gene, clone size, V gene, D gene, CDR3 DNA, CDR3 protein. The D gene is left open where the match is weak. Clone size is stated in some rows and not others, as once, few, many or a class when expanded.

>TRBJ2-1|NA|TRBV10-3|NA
TGTGCCATTCAACTTGCCGACAGCGGTTCTGACAATGAGCAGTTCTTC
CAIQLADSGSDNEQFF
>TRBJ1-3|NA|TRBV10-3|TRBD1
TGTGCCATCAGTAACTACTTTCCGGGACAGGGGCGTCCCTTCTCTGGAAACACCATATATTTT
CAISNYFPGQGRPFSGNTIYF
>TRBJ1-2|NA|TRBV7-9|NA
TGTGCCAGCAGCTTTGAAAAAGGGGATAACTATGGCTACACCTTC
CASSFEKGDNYGYTF
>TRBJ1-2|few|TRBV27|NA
TGTGCCAGCCGGGGGGGAGGGGTTTATGGCTACACCTTC
CASRGGGVYGYTF
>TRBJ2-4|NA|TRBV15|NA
TGTGCCACCAGCAGCAAAGGCAGGATCAAAAAAGGGGGCAAAAACATTCAGTACTTC
CATSSKGRIKKGGKNIQYF
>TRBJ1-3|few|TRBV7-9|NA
TGTGCCAGTGGAAACACCATATATTTT
CASGNTIYF
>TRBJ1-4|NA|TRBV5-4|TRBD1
TGTGCCAGCAGCATACAGGGGGCGCAGGAAAAACTGTTTTTT
CASSIQGAQEKLFF
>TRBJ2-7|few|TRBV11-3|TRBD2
TGTGCCCGCCCCAGCTGGGGACTACCCTACGAGCAGTACTTC
CARPSWGLPYEQYF
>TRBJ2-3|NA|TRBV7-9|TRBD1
TGTGCCAGCAGCTCCCGGACAGGTGACACAGATACGCAGTATTTT
CASSSRTGDTDTQYF
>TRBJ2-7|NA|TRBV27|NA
TGTGCCAGCAGTTTGGTTTCCCCACCTCGGGAGCAGTACTTC
CASSLVSPPREQYF
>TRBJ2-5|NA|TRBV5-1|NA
TGCGCCAGCAGCTTGGAGTGGGGATCGGGGAAGACCCAGTACTTC
CASSLEWGSGKTQYF
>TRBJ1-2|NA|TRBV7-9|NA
TGTGCCAGCAGCTTCCCAACCGGTCCTAACTATGGCTACACCTTC
CASSFPTGPNYGYTF
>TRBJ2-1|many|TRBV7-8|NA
TGTGCCAGCAGCTTAGGGTGGGATGAGCAGTTCTTC
CASSLGWDEQFF
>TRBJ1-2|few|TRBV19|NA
TGTGCCAGTAATAATTGGACGAGCTATGGCTACACCTTC
CASNNWTSYGYTF
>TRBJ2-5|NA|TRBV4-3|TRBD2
TGCGCCAGCAGCCAACGTCTAGCGGGGGGGCACCAAGAGACCCAGTACTTC
CASSQRLAGGHQETQYF
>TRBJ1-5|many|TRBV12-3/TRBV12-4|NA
TGTGCCAGCGGAAGAGGTCAGCCCCAGCATTTT
CASGRGQPQHF
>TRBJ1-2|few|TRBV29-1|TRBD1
TGCAGCGTTGTCCTACGAGACAGGGCAGAAGATTATGGCTACACCTTC
CSVVLRDRAEDYGYTF